These T cell receptor beta chains were read from a single sample in a study of long-term antiretroviral therapy in people with HIV. Clones were read by immunoSEQ multiplex PCR, and TCRdb kept only the in-frame ones, dropping some. The sample has about 29,000 clones, about 85% seen once; the top ten hold roughly 7%. Source: unsorted PBMCs, taken 5 years before starting antiretroviral therapy. The receptors shown here come from a man in his fifties or sixties with HIV. Each CDR3 is given with its conserved first and last residue. D genes are given only for firm matches. Some rows have no size entry. The others give once, few or many, or a class for an expanded clone.

abundance: .
d_gene: .
v_gene: TRBV5-1
j_gene: TRBJ1-4
CDR3aa: CASSSTGSDIKLFF
CDR3nt: TGCGCCAGCAGCTCGACAGGCTCGGATATAAAACTGTTTTTT

abundance: .
d_gene: TRBD2
v_gene: TRBV4-3
j_gene: TRBJ2-3
CDR3aa: CASSRGTRENTDTQYF
CDR3nt: TGCGCCAGCAGCCGTGGGACTAGGGAAAACACAGATACGCAGTATTTT

abundance: .
d_gene: .
v_gene: TRBV7-2
j_gene: TRBJ2-7
CDR3aa: CASSLRSRIYEQYF
CDR3nt: TGTGCCAGCAGCCTAAGATCGCGGATATACGAGCAGTACTTC

abundance: .
d_gene: TRBD2
v_gene: TRBV5-4
j_gene: TRBJ2-2
CDR3aa: CASSWGGGRDTGELFF
CDR3nt: TGTGCCAGCAGCTGGGGGGGAGGGCGTGACACCGGGGAGCTGTTTTTT

abundance: .
d_gene: TRBD2
v_gene: TRBV5-6
j_gene: TRBJ2-5
CDR3aa: CASSLGLAGQETQYF
CDR3nt: TGTGCCAGCAGCTTGGGACTAGCGGGGCAAGAGACCCAGTACTTC

abundance: .
d_gene: .
v_gene: TRBV11-2
j_gene: TRBJ1-4
CDR3aa: CASSHETGLALSYEKLFF
CDR3nt: TGTGCCAGCAGTCACGAAACGGGACTAGCTCTTTCGTATGAAAAACTGTTTTTT

abundance: .
d_gene: .
v_gene: TRBV5-1
j_gene: TRBJ2-2
CDR3aa: CASSLKSNTGELFF
CDR3nt: TGCGCCAGCAGCCTAAAATCGAACACCGGGGAGCTGTTTTTT

abundance: once
d_gene: .
v_gene: TRBV15
j_gene: TRBJ2-7
CDR3aa: CATSREMQYEQYF
CDR3nt: TGTGCCACCAGCAGAGAGATGCAGTACGAGCAGTACTTC

abundance: .
d_gene: .
v_gene: TRBV9
j_gene: TRBJ2-3
CDR3aa: CASSVEGYTQYF
CDR3nt: TGTGCCAGCAGCGTAGAGGGGTATACGCAGTATTTT

abundance: .
d_gene: .
v_gene: TRBV6-1
j_gene: TRBJ1-2
CDR3aa: CASSEVQRTNYGYTF
CDR3nt: TGTGCCAGCAGTGAAGTTCAGAGAACTAACTATGGCTACACCTTC

abundance: once
d_gene: TRBD1
v_gene: TRBV30
j_gene: TRBJ2-7
CDR3aa: CAWSVRGQDEPYEQYF
CDR3nt: TGTGCCTGGAGTGTCAGGGGACAGGACGAGCCCTACGAGCAGTACTTC

abundance: .
d_gene: TRBD1
v_gene: TRBV5-1
j_gene: TRBJ2-1
CDR3aa: CASIVDRGLGEQFF
CDR3nt: TGCGCCAGCATTGTTGACAGGGGGCTAGGTGAGCAGTTCTTC

abundance: .
d_gene: TRBD1
v_gene: TRBV5-4
j_gene: TRBJ2-1
CDR3aa: CASSLRQGTYNEQFF
CDR3nt: TGTGCCAGCAGCTTAAGACAGGGGACCTACAATGAGCAGTTCTTC

abundance: .
d_gene: TRBD1
v_gene: TRBV5-5
j_gene: TRBJ1-3
CDR3aa: CASSHGTGLSGNTIYF
CDR3nt: TGTGCCAGCAGCCACGGGACAGGGCTCTCTGGAAACACCATATATTTT

abundance: .
d_gene: .
v_gene: TRBV19
j_gene: TRBJ1-5
CDR3aa: CASKYGVQPQHF
CDR3nt: TGTGCCAGTAAGTATGGTGTTCAGCCCCAGCATTTT

abundance: .
d_gene: .
v_gene: TRBV2
j_gene: TRBJ2-7
CDR3aa: CASSAGYEQYF
CDR3nt: TGTGCCAGCAGTGCCGGTTACGAGCAGTACTTC

abundance: .
d_gene: .
v_gene: TRBV7-2
j_gene: TRBJ2-2
CDR3aa: CASVAGNTGELFF
CDR3nt: TGTGCCAGCGTGGCAGGGAACACCGGGGAGCTGTTTTTT

abundance: .
d_gene: TRBD2
v_gene: TRBV5-4
j_gene: TRBJ2-3
CDR3aa: CASSLRGLAGADTQYF
CDR3nt: TGTGCCAGCAGCTTGAGGGGACTAGCGGGAGCGGATACGCAGTATTTT

abundance: .
d_gene: .
v_gene: TRBV19
j_gene: TRBJ1-2
CDR3aa: CASSINRDHYGYTF
CDR3nt: TGTGCCAGTAGTATCAACAGGGATCACTATGGCTACACCTTC

abundance: .
d_gene: .
v_gene: TRBV7-2
j_gene: TRBJ2-5
CDR3aa: CASSLSLGETQYF
CDR3nt: TGTGCCAGCAGCTTATCACTGGGAGAGACCCAGTACTTC

abundance: .
d_gene: .
v_gene: TRBV19
j_gene: TRBJ1-5
CDR3aa: CASSIVGREYSNQPQHF
CDR3nt: TGTGCCAGTAGTATAGTCGGCAGAGAGTATAGCAATCAGCCCCAGCATTTT

abundance: .
d_gene: .
v_gene: TRBV5-1
j_gene: TRBJ1-1
CDR3aa: CASSLDGMNTEAFF
CDR3nt: TGCGCCAGCAGCTTGGATGGAATGAACACTGAAGCTTTCTTT

abundance: .
d_gene: TRBD1
v_gene: TRBV5-1
j_gene: TRBJ2-7
CDR3aa: CASSPSGTGGTVREQYF
CDR3nt: TGCGCCAGCAGCCCTTCCGGGACAGGGGGGACAGTACGGGAGCAGTACTTC

abundance: .
d_gene: TRBD1
v_gene: TRBV27
j_gene: TRBJ1-1
CDR3aa: CASSTSGGIVPEAFF
CDR3nt: TGTGCCAGCAGTACCTCAGGGGGCATCGTCCCTGAAGCTTTCTTT

abundance: .
d_gene: TRBD1
v_gene: TRBV29-1
j_gene: TRBJ1-4
CDR3aa: CSVLGTDTRISNEKLFF
CDR3nt: TGCAGCGTTTTAGGGACAGACACCCGCATTTCAAATGAAAAACTGTTTTTT

abundance: .
d_gene: .
v_gene: TRBV11-3
j_gene: TRBJ2-3
CDR3aa: CASSQSPASTDTQYF
CDR3nt: TGTGCCAGCAGCCAGAGTCCAGCTAGCACAGATACGCAGTATTTT

abundance: .
d_gene: .
v_gene: TRBV6-1
j_gene: TRBJ2-6
CDR3aa: CASSEDQGFGANVLTF
CDR3nt: TGTGCCAGCAGTGAAGATCAGGGATTTGGGGCCAACGTCCTGACTTTC

abundance: .
d_gene: TRBD2
v_gene: TRBV19
j_gene: TRBJ2-2
CDR3aa: CASSPNSGGDTGELFF
CDR3nt: TGTGCCAGTAGTCCTAATAGCGGGGGGGATACCGGGGAGCTGTTTTTT

abundance: .
d_gene: TRBD2
v_gene: TRBV10-3
j_gene: TRBJ2-2
CDR3aa: CAISGPTSGRAWNTGELFF
CDR3nt: TGTGCCATCAGTGGGCCGACTAGCGGGAGGGCCTGGAACACCGGGGAGCTGTTTTTT

abundance: few
d_gene: TRBD1
v_gene: TRBV4-2
j_gene: TRBJ2-7
CDR3aa: CASSNRQGAYEQYF
CDR3nt: TGTGCCAGCAGCAATAGACAGGGGGCCTACGAGCAGTACTTC

abundance: .
d_gene: TRBD1
v_gene: TRBV5-4
j_gene: TRBJ1-2
CDR3aa: CASGRQGANYGYTF
CDR3nt: TGTGCCAGCGGACGACAGGGAGCTAACTATGGCTACACCTTC

abundance: once
d_gene: .
v_gene: TRBV7-8
j_gene: TRBJ2-2
CDR3aa: CASSRTESLANTGELFF
CDR3nt: TGTGCCAGCAGCCGGACAGAATCTCTCGCGAACACCGGGGAGCTGTTTTTT

abundance: .
d_gene: .
v_gene: TRBV7-9
j_gene: TRBJ2-5
CDR3aa: CASSQTGTSQETQYF
CDR3nt: TGTGCCAGCAGCCAAACGGGGACTTCTCAAGAGACCCAGTACTTC

abundance: once
d_gene: .
v_gene: TRBV5-1
j_gene: TRBJ1-2
CDR3aa: CASSRGENYGYTF
CDR3nt: TGCGCCAGCAGCCGAGGAGAGAACTATGGCTACACCTTC

abundance: .
d_gene: .
v_gene: TRBV6-5
j_gene: TRBJ2-5
CDR3aa: CASSYSHPGNGETQYF
CDR3nt: TGTGCCAGCAGTTACTCGCACCCAGGGAATGGAGAGACCCAGTACTTC

abundance: .
d_gene: .
v_gene: TRBV18
j_gene: TRBJ2-3
CDR3aa: CASSPLAAPDTQYF
CDR3nt: TGTGCCAGCTCACCACTAGCGGCCCCAGATACGCAGTATTTT

abundance: .
d_gene: .
v_gene: TRBV18
j_gene: TRBJ2-7
CDR3aa: CASSPRIYEQYF
CDR3nt: TGTGCCAGCTCACCGCGAATCTACGAGCAGTACTTC

abundance: .
d_gene: TRBD1
v_gene: TRBV19
j_gene: TRBJ1-5
CDR3aa: CASSRNMGQGFNQPQHF
CDR3nt: TGTGCCAGTAGTCGAAATATGGGACAGGGCTTCAATCAGCCCCAGCATTTT

abundance: .
d_gene: .
v_gene: TRBV5-4
j_gene: TRBJ1-5
CDR3aa: CASSSDGGQPQHF
CDR3nt: TGTGCCAGCAGCTCGGACGGTGGCCAGCCCCAGCATTTT

abundance: .
d_gene: TRBD2
v_gene: TRBV10-3
j_gene: TRBJ2-5
CDR3aa: CAGRGAGQETQYF
CDR3nt: TGTGCCGGTAGGGGAGCGGGGCAAGAGACCCAGTACTTC

abundance: .
d_gene: TRBD1
v_gene: TRBV9
j_gene: TRBJ2-2
CDR3aa: CASSGDRGDTGELFF
CDR3nt: TGTGCCAGCAGCGGGGACAGGGGTGACACCGGGGAGCTGTTTTTT

abundance: once
d_gene: TRBD1
v_gene: TRBV5-1
j_gene: TRBJ1-2
CDR3aa: CASSIGTGGNYGYTF
CDR3nt: TGCGCCAGCAGCATTGGGACAGGGGGTAACTATGGCTACACCTTC

abundance: .
d_gene: .
v_gene: TRBV4-1
j_gene: TRBJ1-4
CDR3aa: CASSQDPPLGSSNEKLFF
CDR3nt: TGCGCCAGCAGCCAAGATCCACCGCTGGGGTCCTCTAATGAAAAACTGTTTTTT

abundance: once
d_gene: .
v_gene: TRBV15
j_gene: TRBJ1-2
CDR3aa: CATSSGERELLYGYTF
CDR3nt: TGTGCCACCAGCAGCGGGGAGCGGGAACTCCTCTATGGCTACACCTTC

abundance: .
d_gene: .
v_gene: TRBV5-1
j_gene: TRBJ1-2
CDR3aa: CASSNTNRVAGYTF
CDR3nt: TGCGCCAGCAGCAACACTAACAGGGTGGCTGGCTACACCTTC

abundance: once
d_gene: .
v_gene: TRBV25-1
j_gene: TRBJ2-1
CDR3aa: CASSAQRRYNEQFF
CDR3nt: TGTGCCAGCAGTGCACAGCGTCGTTACAATGAGCAGTTCTTC

abundance: .
d_gene: .
v_gene: TRBV5-1
j_gene: TRBJ1-2
CDR3aa: CASSLAPQRDVRYTF
CDR3nt: TGCGCCAGCAGCTTGGCCCCCCAGCGGGACGTACGCTACACCTTC

abundance: .
d_gene: TRBD2
v_gene: TRBV5-3
j_gene: TRBJ2-5
CDR3aa: CARSSWERELGAKETQYF
CDR3nt: TGTGCCAGAAGCTCCTGGGAGCGGGAGCTGGGGGCCAAGGAGACCCAGTACTTC

abundance: .
d_gene: TRBD1
v_gene: TRBV7-3
j_gene: TRBJ2-1
CDR3aa: CASSLKPGQTNEQFF
CDR3nt: TGTGCCAGCAGCTTAAAGCCGGGACAGACTAATGAGCAGTTCTTC

abundance: .
d_gene: TRBD1
v_gene: TRBV28
j_gene: TRBJ1-5
CDR3aa: CASTPGSRQGSQPQHF
CDR3nt: TGTGCCAGCACCCCAGGGAGTCGACAGGGGAGTCAGCCCCAGCATTTT

abundance: .
d_gene: .
v_gene: TRBV19
j_gene: TRBJ1-6
CDR3aa: CASSIGQTNYNSPLHF
CDR3nt: TGTGCCAGTAGTATTGGACAGACGAACTATAATTCACCCCTCCACTTT

abundance: .
d_gene: .
v_gene: TRBV9
j_gene: TRBJ1-1
CDR3aa: CASSPGHELNTEAFF
CDR3nt: TGTGCCAGCAGCCCAGGACATGAACTCAACACTGAAGCTTTCTTT

abundance: .
d_gene: TRBD1
v_gene: TRBV5-4
j_gene: TRBJ1-2
CDR3aa: CASSLGDRGPPPYGYTF
CDR3nt: TGTGCCAGCAGCTTGGGGGACAGGGGGCCGCCGCCCTATGGCTACACCTTC

abundance: .
d_gene: .
v_gene: TRBV5-1
j_gene: TRBJ2-5
CDR3aa: CASSPAGDQETQYF
CDR3nt: TGCGCCAGCAGCCCTGCAGGGGACCAAGAGACCCAGTACTTC

abundance: .
d_gene: TRBD1
v_gene: TRBV5-4
j_gene: TRBJ1-4
CDR3aa: CASSTGTAFEKLFF
CDR3nt: TGTGCCAGCAGCACCGGGACAGCGTTTGAAAAACTGTTTTTT